This T cell receptor beta chain was documented in a study of T cell responses to AZD1222 COVID-19 vaccine. Study results and caveats: Spike-specific TCR breadth and depth both grew after two AZD1222 doses. The number of AZD1222 recipients seropositive at baseline was only five or six.

After removal of 7 bases from V and 3 bases from J, the junction contained 5 bases not matched to a gene. CDR3 length: 14 amino acids. Profiling relied on immunoSEQ multiplex PCR, and the TCRdb table lists in-frame clones only, not all of them. Seen here are almost 65,000 clones, roughly 84% observed once, and the top ten hold under 8%. This clone was seen a few times. Antigen specificity is unknown. The material sequenced was peripheral blood, taken on day 0 of AZD1222 vaccination. The chain couples TRBV23-1 to TRBJ1-1, with 10 bases aligning to TRBD1. TRBV23-1 is known as an ORF, though its function is uncertain. This TCR derives from an adult in good health. CDR3 nucleotides: TGCGCCAGCACGACAGGGGGCGGGGACACTGAAGCTTTCTTT. This translates into CASTTGGGDTEAFF.